This T cell receptor beta chain stems from a study of T cells in Graves' hyperthyroidism and ophthalmopathy. The CDR3 runs to 14 residues. V shed 4 bases and J shed 4 bases, with 10 bases lying between them. The germline V gene has CDR1 LNHDA and CDR2 SQIVND (reference sequence). TCR beta CDR3 sequences were amplified from RNA transcripts. The TCR CDR3 first-round RT-PCR relied on the HTBI primer set. TCRdb recomputed calls from the multiplex PCR reads with MiXCR, one row per CDR3 protein. This repertoire shows about 420,000 distinct CDR3 sequences, roughly 15% found once; its top ten account for 5% to 6.5%.

Sequenced input: blood. The rearrangement joins TRBV19 to TRBJ2-2; D tentatively reads TRBD1 or TRBD2 (5 bases each). The TCR comes from a woman aged 18-29 years with Graves' hyperthyroidism. CDR3 coding DNA: TGTGCCAGTAGTAGCCGGGACCGCACCGGGGAGCTGTTTTTT. Residues: CASSSRDRTGELFF. The whole variable domain, filled in from reference TRBV19 and TRBJ2-2, reads DGGITQSPKYLFRKEGQNVTLSCEQNLNHDAMYWYRQDPGQGLRLIYYSQIVNDFQKGDIAEGYSVSREKKESFPLTVTSAQKNPTAFYLCASSSRDRTGELFFGEGSRLTVL.